This record looks at one TCR beta chain sequence and its context. This sample is drawn from a study of control samples from healthy donors and cancer patients. Per the germline V gene, CDR1 is ENHRY and CDR2 is SYGVKD. V gave up 1 base and J gave up 5 bases, with 5 bases separating them. CDR3 length: 12 amino acids. TCRdb's copy holds only in-frame clones and misses some; the assay was immunoSEQ multiplex PCR. Of about 140,000 clones listed, approximately 94% are singletons. The sample comprised blood. The origin of this receptor is a man in his forties or fifties in good health. The chain couples TRBV10-3 to TRBJ1-1, with no clear D. As DNA, the CDR3 is TGTGCCATCAGTGAGTTTGAAACTGAAGCTTTCTTT. It codes for CAISEFETEAFF.